This TCR beta chain was documented in a study of blood T cell repertoires in COVID-19 (dated by TCRdb to about 2020). Regarding the complete study: Samples covering the acute and convalescent phases of COVID-19 were provided by collaborators in the United States, Italy and Spain. The samples were drawn from two sources: the first 160 participants of the ongoing ImmuneRACE study, and 1,200 or so subjects contributed by 6 global collaborators. Where available, HLA class I and class II types were obtained from metadata supplied by the sample provider rather than from assay-based typing. The sample metadata nearly always contained a de-identified subject ID, COVID-19 status, age in years and sex. The dataset comprised deeply sampled blood TCRbeta repertoires from subjects exposed to, actively infected with, or recovered from COVID-19. The material from the prospective study consisted of cDNA or gDNA derived from T cells, B-cell-depleted T cells, or PBMCs. The repertoires were made available in a free public database intended to serve as a resource for research on the immune response to SARS-CoV-2.

CDR1 and CDR2 were assigned from the germline V gene as MDHEN and SYDVKM. Trimmed from V: 7 bases; trimmed from J: 9 bases; junction bases lacking a gene match: 8. From cysteine to phenylalanine, the CDR3 is 13 amino acids long. Here the CDR3 DNA is all that survives: 39 bases in frame from base 1. Note on this clone: This receptor's antigen is unknown. Base qualities were left out, and no much larger clone turns up one base away.

Each collaborating institution followed its own protocols to collect whole blood in K2EDTA tubes. For TCRbeta analysis, collaborators shipped samples in one of three forms: frozen whole blood, isolated PBMCs, or DNA extracted from either of those sample types. The immunoSEQ Assay, a bias-controlled multiplex PCR, was used to amplify TCRbeta CDR3 regions from genomic DNA. Under the source paper's analysis protocol: Nucleated cell counts per sample were estimated from amplification of reference gene primers within the assay. To quantify the absolute abundance of each unique TCRbeta CDR3 rearrangement, sequence reads were collapsed and filtered. Productive Simpson clonality was computed per sample as the square root of Simpson's diversity index over productive rearrangements. This immuneACCESS table, as held by TCRdb, lists in-frame sequences with V and J called but not all clones. Of the missing ones, under half trace to an unresolved V gene in checked studies; the others have no known cause. D and trimming come from the DNA, and the V and J calls and clone size come from that table. The sample has 95,000 to 110,000 clones on record, 89% of them singletons. The top ten constitute 4.5% to 5% of the sample.

The full study reports these points: Clinical and demographic metadata were provided uncurated, with the amount varying by source and participant.

Recombination connected TRBV28 to TRBJ2-1; 8 bases in the junction line up with TRBD2. The sequenced material came from peripheral blood. The receptor was isolated from a middle-aged man with active or convalescent COVID-19. The nucleotide sequence is given as TGTGCCAGCAAGAGCGGGAGAATCGTTGAGCAGTTCTTC. It translates as CASKSGRIVEQFF.